The clone carrying this T cell receptor (beta chain) rates as medium-sized (0.01 to 0.1%). What it binds is not known. The data originate from a study of OX40 agonist ivuxolimab in advanced cancers. Study results and limitations: The antigen specificity of the peripheral T cells (those that were expanded) was not determined.

J was trimmed by 6 bases and V by 4 bases; bases with no gene match: 8. CDR1 and CDR2 from the germline V gene are SGHRS and YFSETQ. The CDR3 runs 14 residues. Produced via immunoSEQ multiplex PCR; TCRdb's table is partial and in-frame only. The sample carries roughly 68,000 clones, 75% to 85% recorded once. The TCR comes from an adult with an advanced solid tumor such as melanoma, head and neck, liver or kidney cancer. The sequencing used CD4+ or CD8+ T cells sorted from blood, collected in a trial of the OX40 agonist ivuxolimab. This rearrangement joins TRBV5-1 to TRBJ1-1; 8 bases fit TRBD1. The CDR3, as DNA: TGCGCCAGCAGCCGCTCCGGGACAGGTTCTGAAGCTTTCTTT. Its translation: CASSRSGTGSEAFF.